The clone carrying this T cell receptor beta chain was counted at least ten times. This sample is part of a study of regulatory T cells in long-lasting Graves disease. Looked up from germline, CDR1 is SQVTM and CDR2 is ANQGSEA. Trimming stripped 4 bases from V and 0 bases from J, with 13 bases between. The length of the CDR3 is 14 residues. HTBI primers from iRepertoire and Arm-PCR of CDR3 regions yielded the TCR beta libraries. TCRdb called the multiplex PCR reads again in MiXCR, with one record for every CDR3 protein. Of approximately 350,000 distinct CDR3 sequences in the sample, 12% were seen once. The time point here: newly diagnosed GD, antithyroid drugs for less than 3 months. RNA from PBMCs was the source of the TCR library. These same records also appear under a second study, on T cells in Graves' hyperthyroidism and ophthalmopathy. According to that study: Among the patients, aged 18 to 65, hyperthyroidism was newly diagnosed and had lasted under 2 months. Diagnoses were made from clinical symptoms, serum measures (thyroxine and TRAb), thyroid ultrasound and orbital computed tomography. Model predictions of ophthalmopathy came a median about six months before onset.

The rearrangement links TRBV29-1 to TRBJ2-7; D gene uncertain. The source was peripheral blood mononuclear cells (PBMCs), collected at new diagnosis, from a patient treated with antithyroid drugs. The receptor's source is a woman between 18 and 29 years old with Graves disease. The chain's CDR3 is CSVGNRLSSYEQYF. CDR3 in DNA: TGCAGCGTTGGGAATCGACTCAGCTCCTACGAGCAGTACTTC.